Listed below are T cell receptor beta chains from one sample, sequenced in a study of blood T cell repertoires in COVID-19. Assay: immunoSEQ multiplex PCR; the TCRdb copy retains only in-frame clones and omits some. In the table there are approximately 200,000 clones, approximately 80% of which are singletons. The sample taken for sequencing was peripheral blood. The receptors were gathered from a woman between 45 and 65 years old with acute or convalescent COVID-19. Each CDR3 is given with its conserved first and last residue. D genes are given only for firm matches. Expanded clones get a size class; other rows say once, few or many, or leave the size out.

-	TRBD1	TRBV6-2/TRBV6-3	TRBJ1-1	CASSYVGQGSEAFF	TGTGCCAGCAGTTACGTGGGACAGGGCTCTGAAGCTTTCTTT
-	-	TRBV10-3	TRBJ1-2	CATTGSQDGGYTF	TGTGCCACTACAGGGTCTCAAGACGGTGGCTACACCTTC
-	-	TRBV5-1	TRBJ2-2	CASSLRRGLGELFF	TGCGCCAGCAGCTTGCGTCGCGGGTTGGGGGAGCTGTTTTTT
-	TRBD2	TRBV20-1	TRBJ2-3	CSASPSGRSGFTDTQYF	TGCAGTGCTAGTCCCAGCGGGAGGAGCGGGTTTACAGATACGCAGTATTTT
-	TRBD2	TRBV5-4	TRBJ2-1	CASSLRLAGAYEQFF	TGTGCCAGCAGCTTAAGGCTAGCGGGAGCGTATGAGCAGTTCTTC
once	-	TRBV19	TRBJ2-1	CASSTGTQGEQFF	TGTGCCAGTAGTACCGGGACACAGGGAGAGCAGTTCTTC
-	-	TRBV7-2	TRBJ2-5	CASSLHRGGTETQYF	TGTGCCAGCAGCTTACACAGGGGAGGCACAGAGACCCAGTACTTC
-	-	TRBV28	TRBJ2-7	CASSLSGQIYEQYF	TGTGCCAGCAGTTTGTCTGGACAGATCTACGAGCAGTACTTC
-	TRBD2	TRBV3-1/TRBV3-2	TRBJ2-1	CASSRRGNSYNEQFF	TGTGCCAGCAGCCGGCGGGGGAACTCCTACAATGAGCAGTTCTTC
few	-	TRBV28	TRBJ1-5	CASRNQGPGQPQHF	TGTGCCAGCCGGAATCAGGGGCCGGGTCAGCCCCAGCATTTT
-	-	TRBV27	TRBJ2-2	CASSLNNRVTGELFF	TGTGCCAGCAGTTTAAATAACAGGGTCACCGGGGAGCTGTTTTTT
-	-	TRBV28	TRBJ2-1	CASSLSLNNEQFF	TGTGCCAGCAGTTTATCCCTAAACAATGAGCAGTTCTTC
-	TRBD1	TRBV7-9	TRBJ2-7	CASSSFLTGGYEQYF	TGTGCCAGCAGCTCTTTCCTAACAGGGGGGTACGAGCAGTACTTC
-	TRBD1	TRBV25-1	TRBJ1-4	CASTTGTVNEKLFF	TGTGCCAGCACCACTGGGACAGTAAATGAAAAACTGTTTTTT
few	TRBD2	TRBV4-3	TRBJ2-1	CASSQDDSGVYNEQFF	TGCGCCAGCAGCCAAGATGATAGCGGGGTTTACAATGAGCAGTTCTTC
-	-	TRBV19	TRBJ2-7	CASSIVGRAYEQYF	TGTGCCAGTAGTATAGTTGGCAGGGCCTACGAGCAGTACTTC
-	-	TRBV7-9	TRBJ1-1	CASSLGQNLNTEAFF	TGTGCCAGCAGCTTAGGACAGAACTTGAACACTGAAGCTTTCTTT
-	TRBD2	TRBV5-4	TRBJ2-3	CASSLWLAGVTYF	TGTGCCAGCAGCTTGTGGCTAGCGGGAGTAACGTATTTT
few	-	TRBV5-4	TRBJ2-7	CASSHRSGGAEQYF	TGTGCCAGCAGCCACAGGAGTGGAGGGGCTGAGCAGTACTTC
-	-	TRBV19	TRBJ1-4	CASSARANEKLFF	TGTGCCAGTAGTGCCCGGGCTAATGAAAAACTGTTTTTT
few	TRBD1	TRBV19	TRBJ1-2	CASRTQGSDGYTF	TGTGCCAGTAGGACACAGGGGTCCGATGGCTACACCTTC
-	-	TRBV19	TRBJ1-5	CASEGVRNQPQHF	TGTGCCAGCGAGGGGGTAAGGAATCAGCCCCAGCATTTT
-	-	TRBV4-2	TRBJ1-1	CASSHAANLNTEAFF	TGTGCCAGCAGCCATGCTGCTAACTTGAACACTGAAGCTTTCTTT
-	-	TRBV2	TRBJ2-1	CASKLDLPAEQFF	TGTGCCAGCAAGTTGGACTTACCCGCTGAGCAGTTCTTC
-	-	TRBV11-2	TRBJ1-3	CASSLVTGRGNTIYF	TGTGCCAGCAGCTTAGTAACAGGGCGCGGAAACACCATATATTTT
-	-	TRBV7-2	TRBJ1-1	CASSLVGVLNTEAFF	TGTGCCAGCAGCTTAGTGGGCGTCTTGAACACTGAAGCTTTCTTT